One and the same sample provided the 10 T cell receptor beta chains below, sequenced in a study of blood T cells in healthy people across ages (dated by TCRdb to about 2015). Library preparation was by 5' RACE. The sequencing machine was an Illumina HiSeq 2500. A second PCR of roughly 6 to 11 cycles was performed with a sample-barcoded 5' primer and a J-beta primer mix. TCRdb cleaned the public reads at Q25 with fastp, built clones with MiXCR and kept in-frame beta chains. Each entry is one CDR3 protein sequence, shown with its most common DNA and genes. A total of around 1,100,000 distinct CDR3 sequences appear in this sample, 35% to 40% of them only once. In total, the top ten clones hold under 15% of the sample. The sequenced sample was blood. The source of these receptors is a man younger than 30 in good health.

The chain links TRBV12-3 or TRBV12-4 to TRBJ1-4, with a tentative D call TRBD1 (5 bases). There are 12 residues in the CDR3. V lost 2 bases and J lost 13, with 11 bases in between. The CDR3 DNA sequence: TGTGCCAGCAGTTTAATGCGGGGGATACTGTTTTTT. The encoded protein is CASSLMRGILFF.

This clonotype was found a few times. The chain has TRBV6-5 and TRBJ1-2, with 7 bases matching TRBD1. Germline CDR1 reads MNHEY; CDR2 reads SVGAGI. The CDR3 runs to 15 residues. V was pared by 2 bases and J by 6 bases, with 9 bases of the junction left unmatched. CDR3: CASSYKTGLTHGYTF. The CDR3 DNA reads as TGTGCCAGCAGTTACAAGACAGGGCTTACTCATGGCTACACCTTC.

The chain carries TRBV18 and TRBJ1-2; D is perhaps TRBD1 (5 bases). The germline V gene has CDR1 KGHSH and CDR2 LQKENI. This CDR3 contains 13 residues. V was trimmed by 0 bases and J by 4 bases, leaving 6 bases between them. The CDR3: CASSPPTAYGYTF. CDR3 bases: TGTGCCAGCTCACCACCGACAGCCTATGGCTACACCTTC.

The chain combines TRBV28 with TRBJ2-3; D gene ambiguous. V was pared by 10 bases and J by 0 bases, with 8 bases between. The germline V gene has CDR1 MDHEN and CDR2 SYDVKM. The CDR3 totals 12 residues. The CDR3 DNA reads as TGTGCCACCTACCTTAGCACAGATACGCAGTATTTT. It encodes CATYLSTDTQYF.

The table lists this clonotype with a few counts. The chain recombines TRBV10-3 with TRBJ2-7; 7 positions match TRBD2. The CDR3 runs 16 residues. V shed 3 bases and J 0 bases; nucleotides not matched to a gene: 8. The germline CDR1 and CDR2 sequences are ENHRY and SYGVKD. CDR3 DNA: TGTGCCATCAGTGATGGGAGGCGGGGGAGCTCCTACGAGCAGTACTTC. Its translation is CAISDGRRGSSYEQYF.

CDR3 DNA: TGTGCCAGCAGCCTCACACCCGGGAATGAAGCTTTCTTT. Translation: CASSLTPGNEAFF. The genes are TRBV3-1 and TRBJ1-1, with D unclear. This CDR3 contains 13 residues. Germline CDR1 and CDR2: LGHDT and YNNKEL (reference sequence). Trimming pared 4 bases from V and 7 bases from J, leaving 13 bases between.

This clonotype was seen at least ten times. This chain joins TRBV9 and TRBJ2-3; 8 bases line up with TRBD2. The CDR3 runs to 16 residues. With V trimmed by 0 bases and J by 1 base, 4 bases remained unmatched. CDR1 and CDR2 from the germline V gene are SGDLS and YYNGEE. The CDR3, as DNA: TGTGCCAGCAGCGTAGCTACTAGCGGAGGCACAGATACGCAGTATTTT. It is translated as CASSVATSGGTDTQYF.

This clonotype was found a few times. The genes are TRBV4-1 and TRBJ1-1; tentative D call: TRBD1 (6 bases). Trimming cost V 4 bases and J 0 bases, with 21 bases left between them. Germline lookup yields CDR1 MGHRA and CDR2 YSYEKL. The CDR3 is 18 amino acids. The CDR3 DNA follows: TGCGCCAGCAGCCCACGAGGACGGGGGGCAAGGGTGAACACTGAAGCTTTCTTT. This gives the protein CASSPRGRGARVNTEAFF.

This chain links TRBV7-3 with TRBJ2-2, with a weak D call TRBD1 (5 bases). Germline V CDR1 and CDR2: SGHTA, FQGTGA. Trimming took 5 bases from V and 1 from J, leaving 11 bases between them. The CDR3 has 15 amino acids. CDR3 region: CASSNRTRNTGELFF. For the CDR3, the DNA is TGTGCCAGCAGCAACCGGACACGGAACACCGGGGAGCTGTTTTTT.

The chain joins TRBV4-3 to TRBJ2-3, with D perhaps TRBD1 or TRBD2 (6 bases each). CDR1 is LGHNA, CDR2 YSLEER, per germline. The CDR3 is made up of 16 amino acids. V lost 0 bases and J lost 0, with 10 bases in between. This CDR3 is CASSQDGGLSTDTQYF. The CDR3 DNA sequence: TGCGCCAGCAGCCAAGATGGGGGGCTTAGCACAGATACGCAGTATTTT.